The 14 T cell receptor beta chains reported below all come from one sample, sequenced in a study of blood T cell repertoires in COVID-19. Measured with immunoSEQ multiplex PCR; TCRdb has only the in-frame clones, and not every one. The sample lists some 200,000 clones, about 87% occurring once. Sequencing used peripheral blood. The receptor source for this set is a man in his 70s with acute or convalescent COVID-19.

The chain combines TRBV6-5 with TRBJ2-2, with D perhaps matching TRBD2 (6 bases). Germline values: CDR1 MNHEY, CDR2 SVGAGI. The V gene lost 7 bases and the J gene lost 4 bases, with 16 bases spanning the gap. CDR3 length: 15 amino acids. The CDR3 spells CASTRLTSFTGELFF. In nucleotides, the CDR3 is TGTGCCAGCACCCGATTGACTAGTTTCACCGGGGAGCTGTTTTTT.

This chain connects TRBV2 to TRBJ2-7; weak D call: TRBD1 (5 bases). Trimming removed 3 bases from V and 0 bases from J, with 9 bases in between. Germline assignment: CDR1 SNHLY and CDR2 FYNNEI. This CDR3 region has 14 residues. The CDR3 reads CASSDRAISYEQYF. The DNA for the CDR3 is TGTGCCAGCAGTGACAGGGCTATCTCCTACGAGCAGTACTTC.

This clone has more than one count but fewer than ten. CDR3 nucleotides: TGCAGCGTAGCGGGACTAGCGGGAGGAGGTGAGCAGTACTTC. Protein product: CSVAGLAGGGEQYF. The chain combines TRBV29-1 with TRBJ2-7; TRBD2 matches at 15 bases. Germline-derived CDR1 and CDR2 are SQVTM and ANQGSEA. The CDR3 runs 14 residues. Trimming at V came to 6 bases and at J to 7 bases, leaving 7 bases not matched to a gene.

The CDR3 loop is CASSDPGLADFGQYF. CDR3 bases: TGTGCCAGCAGCGATCCGGGACTAGCGGACTTTGGGCAGTACTTC. This sequence joins TRBV9 and TRBJ2-7; 11 nucleotides match TRBD2. Unmatched junction bases numbered 11, after V lost 3 bases and J lost 9 bases. The CDR3 length is 15 residues. From germline, CDR1 is SGDLS and CDR2 YYNGEE.

This rearrangement joins TRBV6-5 to TRBJ2-7; 9 bases are shared with TRBD1. The J segment lost 3 bases and the V segment lost 8 bases, leaving 8 bases of the junction unmatched. Germline assignment: CDR1 MNHEY and CDR2 SVGAGI. This CDR3 spans 14 amino acids. CDR3 coding DNA: TGTGCCAGCTTTAGGGACAGGGCCTACTACGAGCAGTACTTC. Protein product: CASFRDRAYYEQYF.

CDR3 sequence: CASSLDLTTGAWEQYF. CDR3 in DNA: TGTGCCAGCAGCTTAGATCTGACGACAGGGGCTTGGGAGCAGTACTTC. The chain joins TRBV11-2 to TRBJ2-7; 8 bases line up with TRBD1. Per the germline V gene, CDR1 is SGHAT and CDR2 is FQNNGV. V was clipped by 0 bases and J by 7 bases; unmatched bases: 11. This CDR3 contains 16 residues. Drawing the rest from reference TRBV11-2 and TRBJ2-7, the complete variable domain is EAGVAQSPRYKIIEKRQSVAFWCNPISGHATLYWYQQILGQGPKLLIQFQNNGVVDDSQLPKDRFSAERLKGVDSTLKIQPAKLEDSAVYLCASSLDLTTGAWEQYFGPGTRLTVT.

The J gene is TRBJ2-1, the V gene TRBV19; possibly TRBD1 for D (5 bases). The CDR3 runs 14 residues. V was trimmed by 1 base and J by 6 bases, leaving 10 bases between them. CDR1 is LNHDA, CDR2 SQIVND, per germline (reference sequence). CDR3 DNA: TGTGCCAGTAGTATAGGTTTACAGGCCAATGAGCAGTTCTTC. It encodes CASSIGLQANEQFF.

This clone was counted a single time. The chain employs TRBV2 and TRBJ2-7; TRBD1 agrees at 8 bases. This CDR3 contains 17 residues. The germline V gene encodes CDR1 SNHLY and CDR2 FYNNEI. J lost 3 bases, V lost 6 bases, and 16 bases had no gene match. CDR3 amino acids: CASRTPRTGQVNYEQYF. The CDR3 DNA is TGTGCCAGCAGGACGCCAAGGACGGGACAGGTTAACTACGAGCAGTACTTC.

The genes are TRBV6-5 and TRBJ2-5; 8 positions agree with TRBD1. With V trimmed by 5 bases and J by 2 bases, 7 bases remained unmatched. Germline V gene lookup returns CDR1 MNHEY and CDR2 SVGAGI. CDR3 size: 15 residues. CDR3 coding DNA: TGTGCCAGCAGTATTTCAAACAGGGGGCAAGAGACCCAGTACTTC. Protein sequence: CASSISNRGQETQYF.

The chain links TRBV28 to TRBJ2-1, with D perhaps TRBD1 (6 bases). CDR3 length equals 18 residues. Trimming stripped 7 bases from V and 4 bases from J, with 26 bases between. CDR1 is MDHEN, CDR2 SYDVKM, per germline. For the CDR3, the DNA is TGTGCCAGCAAACCTAAAGTCTTACAGGGTTCGTGGTACAATGAGCAGTTCTTC. It translates to CASKPKVLQGSWYNEQFF.

The rearrangement uses TRBV19 and TRBJ2-1; the match to TRBD2 covers 9 bases. The trim removed 10 bases at V and 3 bases at J, leaving 10 bases unmatched. The CDR3 spans 15 residues. In germline, CDR1 is LNHDA, CDR2 SQIVND (reference sequence). In nucleotides, the CDR3 is TGTGCCACCGCGGGGGGGGGAGGCATCTACAATGAGCAGTTCTTC. Translating gives CATAGGGGIYNEQFF.

The chain has TRBV14 and TRBJ1-2; D is unclear. The ends were cut back, 5 bases at V and 4 bases at J, with 11 bases in the middle. This CDR3 contains 13 residues. Germline V gene data show CDR1 as SGHDN and CDR2 as FVKESK. Here the CDR3 DNA reads TGTGCCAGCAGCTCTCAGGCGGGCTATGGCTACACCTTC. It yields the protein CASSSQAGYGYTF.

The chain recombines TRBV5-1 with TRBJ2-5; 10 bases align to TRBD2. This CDR3 has 17 amino acids. With V trimmed by 0 bases and J by 5 bases, 10 bases remained unmatched. Germline V lookup: CDR1 SGHRS, CDR2 YFSETQ. This CDR3 reads CASSLAAGGPGSETQYF. The CDR3 DNA follows: TGCGCCAGCAGCTTGGCAGCGGGAGGGCCGGGCAGTGAGACCCAGTACTTC.

This chain uses TRBV9 with TRBJ1-1, with TRBD1 matching over 7 bases. The CDR3 has 16 residues. Trimming removed 0 bases from V and 2 bases from J; junction bases left unmatched: 7. CDR1 is SGDLS and CDR2 is YYNGEE in the germline V gene. CDR3 nucleotide sequence: TGTGCCAGCAGCGTAGGGTTGGGGACAGCAAACACTGAAGCTTTCTTT. Amino acid sequence: CASSVGLGTANTEAFF.